Presented here are 18 T cell receptor beta chains from one specimen sequenced in a study of lymphopenia after photon versus proton radiotherapy (dated by TCRdb to between 2017 and 2020). Library construction relied on the immunoSEQ multiplex PCR assay. TCRdb retrieved this table from immuneACCESS and kept in-frame rearrangements only. Not all clones are present; in checked studies, unresolved V genes account for under half, and no reason is known for the remainder. The sample includes approximately 53,000 clones, with 80% to 95% observed a single time. The ten largest make up about a sixth of the sample. The sample in question was peripheral blood, obtained from a patient treated with photon-based radiotherapy. Receptors originate from a woman aged 40 to 50 with cholangiocarcinoma.

This chain links TRBV5-1 with TRBJ1-4; the D gene is possibly TRBD1 (5 bases). The CDR3 runs 13 residues. The V end was cut by 0 bases, the J end by 12 bases, with 12 bases between. Germline CDR1 reads SGHRS; CDR2 reads YFSETQ. The CDR3 sequence is CASSLVGGGELFF. For the CDR3, the DNA is TGCGCCAGCAGCTTGGTCGGGGGTGGGGAACTGTTTTTT.

This clone was seen only once. The V and J genes are TRBV21-1 and TRBJ2-2; TRBD2 is taken as the D call from the table, unchecked against the DNA. TRBV21-1 is a known pseudogene. The CDR3 runs 15 residues. For the CDR3, the DNA is TGTGCCTTCGAGGGGACTTTCCGGAACACCGGGGAGCTGTTTTTT. Protein sequence: CAFEGTFRNTGELFF.

J is TRBJ1-6 and V is TRBV5-6; 8 bases are a match to TRBD1. Germline V gene data show CDR1 as SGHDT and CDR2 as YYEEEE. The CDR3 runs 14 residues. The V gene end was trimmed by 6 bases and the J gene end by 7 bases; junction bases not matched to a gene: 6. In DNA, the CDR3 is TGTGCCAGCAACATCCAGGGGGCAAATTCACCCCTCCACTTT. It translates to CASNIQGANSPLHF.

This chain connects TRBV11-1 to TRBJ2-3; 7 bases line up with TRBD1. CDR1 and CDR2 (germline): SGHAT, FQDESV (reference sequence). The J segment lost 1 base and the V segment lost 2 bases, leaving 9 bases of the junction unmatched. The CDR3 consists of 17 residues. The CDR3 loop is CASSLSDRAPRTDTQYF. The CDR3 DNA follows: TGTGCCAGCAGCTTATCAGACAGGGCCCCCCGCACAGATACGCAGTATTTT.

The chain uses TRBV5-4 and TRBJ2-1, with 12 bases fitting TRBD2. Germline assignment: CDR1 SGHNT and CDR2 YYREEE (reference sequence). The J segment lost 5 bases and the V segment lost 4 bases, leaving 4 bases of the junction unmatched. The length of the CDR3 is 15 residues. Written as DNA, the CDR3 is TGTGCCAGCAGCCCTAGCGGGAGGGGAGACAATGAGCAGTTCTTC. This gives the protein CASSPSGRGDNEQFF.

The V and J genes are TRBV28 and TRBJ1-1; possibly TRBD1 for D (6 bases). CDR1 and CDR2 (germline): MDHEN, SYDVKM. This CDR3 contains 12 residues. Trimming removed 11 bases at V and 3 bases at J, with 13 bases between. The CDR3 coding sequence is TGTGCCTTGCGGGGGGCGGACACTGAAGCTTTCTTT. Its protein is CALRGADTEAFF. The entire variable domain, with the rest obtained from reference TRBV28 and TRBJ1-1, is as follows: DVKVTQSSRYLVKRTGEKVFLECVQDMDHENMFWYRQDPGLGLRLIYFSYDVKMKEKGDIPEGYSVSREKKERFSLILESASTNQTSMYLCALRGADTEAFFGQGTRLTVV.

The V gene is TRBV10-3, the J gene TRBJ1-6, with a tentative D call TRBD1 (6 bases). The CDR3 runs 18 residues. V lost 2 bases and J 4 bases, leaving 18 bases between the germline ends. CDR1 and CDR2 from the germline V gene are ENHRY and SYGVKD. The CDR3 is CAISEAGISGAYNSPLHF. The CDR3 nucleotides read TGTGCCATCAGTGAGGCCGGGATATCAGGGGCATATAATTCACCCCTCCACTTT.

The genes are TRBV5-1 and TRBJ2-6; D unclear. Germline assignment: CDR1 SGHRS and CDR2 YFSETQ. Trimming shortened V by 1 base and J by 0 bases, and 5 bases separated the two germline ends. The CDR3 has 15 residues. The CDR3 loop is CASSLSASGANVLTF. DNA for the CDR3: TGCGCCAGCAGCTTGTCAGCCTCTGGGGCCAACGTCCTGACTTTC.

The chain combines TRBV30 with TRBJ1-4, with 8 bases that match TRBD1. Germline V gene sequence: CDR1 GTSNPN, CDR2 SVGIG (reference sequence). Trimming removed 1 base from V and 7 bases from J; junction bases left unmatched: 2. The CDR3 extends over 13 amino acids. The CDR3 loop reads CAWSGTGFEKLFF. DNA of the CDR3: TGTGCCTGGAGTGGGACAGGGTTTGAAAAACTGTTTTTT.

CDR3 residues: CASSFSTTNTGELFF. CDR3 DNA sequence: TGTGCCAGCAGCTTCTCGACTACAAACACCGGGGAGCTGTTTTTT. The chain links TRBV7-2 to TRBJ2-2, with D possibly being TRBD2 (5 bases). The V end lost 3 bases, the J end lost 2 bases, and 10 bases lay between the germline ends. Per germline, CDR1 SGHTA and CDR2 FQGNSA. The CDR3 runs to 15 residues.

The rearrangement uses TRBV19 and TRBJ1-4, with D unclear. CDR1 is LNHDA, CDR2 SQIVND, per germline (reference sequence). The V end lost 6 bases, the J end lost 8 bases, and 16 bases lay between the germline ends. The CDR3 has 14 residues. CDR3 sequence (DNA): TGTGCCAGTAGCCGGACTCTTAAGAAGGAAAAACTGTTTTTT. Amino acids: CASSRTLKKEKLFF.

Only one count was recorded for this clone. The rearrangement joins TRBV5-1 to TRBJ1-2; D perhaps matches TRBD1 (5 bases). Trimming pared 4 bases from V and 8 bases from J, leaving 21 bases between. Per germline, CDR1 SGHRS and CDR2 YFSETQ. The CDR3 length is 15 residues. Here the CDR3 DNA reads TGCGCCAGCAGCGCAGACTCAGGGTGGAGAGAGGGCTACACCTTC. This gives the protein CASSADSGWREGYTF.

The chain couples TRBV5-1 to TRBJ1-3; D call uncertain. The CDR3 is 13 residues long. V lost 5 bases and J lost 0, with 6 bases in between. The germline gives CDR1 SGHRS, CDR2 YFSETQ. The CDR3 sequence: CASRLNSGNTIYF. CDR3 DNA sequence: TGCGCCAGCAGACTAAACTCTGGAAACACCATATATTTT. Variable domain in full (rest from reference TRBV5-1 and TRBJ1-3): KAGVTQTPRYLIKTRGQQVTLSCSPISGHRSVSWYQQTPGQGLQFLFEYFSETQRNKGNFPGRFSGRQFSNSRSEMNVSTLELGDSALYLCASRLNSGNTIYFGEGSWLTVV.

The J gene is TRBJ1-2, the V gene TRBV19, with 10 bases matching TRBD1. The germline V gene encodes CDR1 LNHDA and CDR2 SQIVND (reference sequence). The V segment lost 10 bases and the J segment 5 bases; nucleotides outside the gene matches: 4. The CDR3 is made up of 12 amino acids. The CDR3 DNA is TGTGCCACTAGGGGACAGGGGTATGGCTACACCTTC. Protein sequence: CATRGQGYGYTF.

V usage is TRBV28 and J usage is TRBJ1-2; tentative D call: TRBD1 (6 bases). V was cut by 3 bases and J by 4 bases, with 12 bases left in between. The CDR3 totals 14 residues. Germline V lookup: CDR1 MDHEN, CDR2 SYDVKM. The DNA of the CDR3 is TGTGCCAGCAGTTTCAGGGGTAACCTCTATGGCTACACCTTC. It translates to CASSFRGNLYGYTF.

The chain uses TRBV9 and TRBJ1-5; weak D call: TRBD1 (5 bases). The V end was cut by 3 bases, the J end by 4 bases, with 11 bases between. CDR3 length: 14 amino acids. The germline CDR1 and CDR2 sequences are SGDLS and YYNGEE. CDR3 in amino acids: CASSETGGNQPQHF. The CDR3 region has the DNA TGTGCCAGCAGCGAAACGGGGGGAAATCAGCCCCAGCATTTT.

CDR3 amino acids: CASSIEGIGNTIYF. The CDR3 nucleotides are TGTGCCAGTAGTATCGAAGGGATCGGAAACACCATATATTTT. This chain joins TRBV19 and TRBJ1-3; D gene uncertain. Per the germline V gene, CDR1 is LNHDA and CDR2 is SQIVND (reference sequence). The CDR3 extends over 14 amino acids. Between the trimmed V and J ends, which lost 3 bases and 4 bases, there was a span of 10 bases.

V usage is TRBV5-1 and J usage is TRBJ1-6; tentative D call: TRBD1 (5 bases). This CDR3 is built from 14 residues. Trimming stripped 2 bases from V and 9 bases from J, with 12 bases between. CDR1 is SGHRS, CDR2 YFSETQ, per germline. The CDR3 sequence is CASSFGGEGSPLHF. CDR3 sequence (DNA): TGCGCCAGCAGCTTCGGGGGAGAGGGTTCACCCCTCCACTTT.